This T cell receptor beta chain derives from a study of cytomegalovirus exposure and HLA in healthy donors. PCR used 60 Vbeta primers and 13 Jbeta primers. The method was immunoSEQ multiplex PCR; TCRdb's version includes in-frame clones alone and lacks a portion of them. The sample contains approximately 160,000 clones, around 79% of which appear only once. Germline assignment: CDR1 LNHNV and CDR2 YYDKDF (reference sequence). This CDR3 has 14 amino acids. With 8 bases removed from V and 0 bases from J, the gap between germline ends came to 12 bases. Everyone who donated was a healthy bone marrow donor.

The gene calls are TRBV15 and TRBJ2-3, with a possible D match to TRBD2 (6 bases). Sequenced: PBMCs. This receptor was taken from a man aged 18 to 29 in good health and CMV-seronegative. The CDR3 sequence: CATGGVGSTDTQYF. In DNA form, the CDR3 reads TGTGCCACCGGAGGGGTGGGGAGCACAGATACGCAGTATTTT.